What follows are 23 T cell receptor beta chains derived from one specimen sequenced in a study of blood T cells in healthy people across ages. A second PCR of roughly 7 to 11 cycles used a sample-barcoded 5' primer and a J-beta primer mix. TCRdb recomputed calls from the 5' RACE reads with MiXCR, one row per CDR3 protein. The data hold roughly 1,300,000 distinct CDR3 sequences, with approximately 60% observed a single time. Sequences were obtained from blood. Source of these receptors: a man aged 18 to 29 in good health.

This rearrangement joins TRBV7-2 to TRBJ2-3; no clear D. Germline CDR1 is SGHTA and CDR2 is FQGNSA. The CDR3 spans 12 residues. Between the trimmed V and J ends, which lost 9 bases and 2 bases, there was a span of 9 bases. This chain's CDR3 is CARAGVTDTQYF. As DNA, the CDR3 is TGTGCCAGAGCAGGAGTCACAGATACGCAGTATTTT.

This clonotype appeared a few times. The chain combines TRBV20-1 with TRBJ2-7; D perhaps matches TRBD1 (6 bases). Per germline, CDR1 DFQATT and CDR2 SNEGSKA (reference sequence). The CDR3 totals 18 residues. The ends were cut back, 3 bases at V and 1 base at J, with 25 bases in the middle. The CDR3 DNA is TGCAGTGCTAGCCACCCCAACTCCGCAGGGGTGGGGTCCTACGAGCAGTACTTC. Amino acids: CSASHPNSAGVGSYEQYF.

This chain links TRBV4-3 with TRBJ2-1; 8 positions match TRBD2. V trimming: 8 bases; J trimming: 6 bases; junction bases outside the gene matches: 15. The germline CDR1 and CDR2 sequences are LGHNA and YSLEER. The CDR3 loop spans 16 amino acids. CDR3: CASGRNGGAVFNEQFF. As DNA, the CDR3 is TGCGCCAGCGGACGAAACGGGGGGGCCGTGTTCAATGAGCAGTTCTTC.

The rearrangement uses TRBV5-1 and TRBJ1-2; unclear D gene. Looked up from germline, CDR1 is SGHRS and CDR2 is YFSETQ. With 0 bases removed from V and 2 bases from J, the gap between germline ends came to 8 bases. The length of the CDR3 is 14 residues. CDR3 sequence: CASSLADTNYGYTF. The DNA for the CDR3 is TGCGCCAGCAGCTTGGCTGATACAAACTATGGCTACACCTTC.

The V gene is TRBV6-5, the J gene TRBJ2-7; a weak D match, TRBD1 (6 bases). Trimming left V 3 bases short and J 0 bases short, with 12 bases between. The length of the CDR3 is 15 residues. The germline V gene encodes CDR1 MNHEY and CDR2 SVGAGI. Written as DNA, the CDR3 is TGTGCCAGCAGTTATGGGGAAGGGGGCTCCTACGAGCAGTACTTC. This codes for CASSYGEGGSYEQYF.

This clonotype has just a few counts. This chain joins TRBV10-3 and TRBJ2-7; TRBD1 matches 9 bases. With 8 bases clipped from V and 2 bases from J, the junction kept 1 base outside the gene matches. This CDR3 comprises 12 residues. Per the germline V gene, CDR1 is ENHRY and CDR2 is SYGVKD. The CDR3 DNA follows: TGTGCCATCGGACAGGGGCCCTACGAGCAGTACTTC. It codes for CAIGQGPYEQYF.

The rearrangement joins TRBV29-1 to TRBJ2-7; a weak D match, TRBD1 (5 bases). The CDR3 has 12 residues. V lost 5 bases and J 5 bases, leaving 13 bases between the germline ends. Germline CDR1 is SQVTM and CDR2 is ANQGSEA. CDR3 bases: TGCAGCGTTTCTAGGGGTTGGGACGAGCAGTACTTC. Translating it yields CSVSRGWDEQYF.

The chain joins TRBV11-2 to TRBJ1-1; D is ambiguous. This CDR3 comprises 15 residues. The V and J ends lost 5 bases and 6 bases respectively, with 19 bases between them. The germline V gene encodes CDR1 SGHAT and CDR2 FQNNGV. CDR3 nucleotide sequence: TGTGCCAGCAGCAGATCCGGCAGAATTTCGGCTGAAGCTTTCTTT. Translated, it gives CASSRSGRISAEAFF.

This clonotype has a handful of counts. The chain carries TRBV20-1 and TRBJ2-1; TRBD2 agrees at 13 bases. The CDR3 extends over 14 amino acids. Germline CDR1 DFQATT, CDR2 SNEGSKA (reference sequence). V was pared by 3 bases and J by 8 bases, with 4 bases of the junction left unmatched. In DNA, the CDR3 is TGCAGTGCTAGTAGGACTAGCGGGAGTTATGAGCAGTTCTTC. As protein: CSASRTSGSYEQFF.

This clonotype has only a few counts. J is TRBJ2-7 and V is TRBV6-5; 13 bases align to TRBD2. There are 16 residues in the CDR3. CDR1 is MNHEY and CDR2 is SVGAGI in the germline V gene. Losses at the gene ends were 2 bases for V and 6 bases for J; bases not matched to a gene: 7. CDR3 amino acids: CASSYPGTSGIREQYF. The CDR3 nucleotides are TGTGCCAGCAGTTACCCCGGGACTAGCGGGATCCGCGAGCAGTACTTC.

The genes are TRBV29-1 and TRBJ2-7; 9 nucleotides match TRBD2. Germline CDR1 and CDR2: SQVTM and ANQGSEA. The junction had 7 bases not matched to a gene; V was cut back by 4 bases and J by 6 bases. This CDR3 has 13 amino acids. Here the CDR3 reads CSVVISGSGEQYF. In nucleotides, the CDR3 is TGCAGCGTTGTGATTAGCGGGAGTGGCGAGCAGTACTTC.

V is TRBV20-1 and J is TRBJ2-7, with TRBD2 matching 8 bases. Germline V lookup: CDR1 DFQATT, CDR2 SNEGSKA (reference sequence). J gave up 7 bases and V 0 bases, and 2 bases lay outside the gene matches. The CDR3 consists of 12 residues. This chain's CDR3 is CSAREVAGEQYF. The CDR3 DNA is TGCAGTGCTAGAGAGGTAGCGGGGGAGCAGTACTTC.

The V and J genes are TRBV15 and TRBJ1-6; no reliable D call. Trimming left V 1 base short and J 9 bases short, with 4 bases between. The CDR3 length is 12 residues. Germline CDR1 and CDR2: LNHNV and YYDKDF (reference sequence). The CDR3 DNA reads TGTGCCACCAGCAGAGGGGTTTCACCCCTCCACTTT. It is translated as CATSRGVSPLHF. The whole variable domain, filled in from reference TRBV15 and TRBJ1-6, reads DAMVIQNPRYQVTQFGKPVTLSCSQTLNHNVMYWYQQKSSQAPKLLFHYYDKDFNNEADTPDNFQSRRPNTSFCFLDIRSPGLGDTAMYLCATSRGVSPLHFGNGTRLTVT.

This clonotype was recorded once. CDR3 nucleotide sequence: TGTGCCAGTTTGGGGGCGTGGAGTTCGGCGTTCTATGGCTACACCTTC. It is translated as CASLGAWSSAFYGYTF. The rearrangement links TRBV27 to TRBJ1-2, with a weak D call TRBD1 (6 bases). The CDR3 runs 16 residues. V lost 9 bases and J lost 4, with 24 bases in between. The V gene's germline CDR1 is MNHEY and CDR2 SMNVEV (reference sequence).

The chain employs TRBV30 and TRBJ2-5; TRBD2 matches 9 bases. Germline CDR1 is GTSNPN and CDR2 is SVGIG (reference sequence). V was clipped by 4 bases and J by 6 bases; unmatched bases: 9. The CDR3 extends over 14 amino acids. The CDR3 loop reads CAWIRREGLQTQYF. The CDR3 DNA reads as TGTGCCTGGATCAGGCGGGAGGGCCTCCAGACCCAGTACTTC.

The V call is TRBV30, the J call TRBJ2-4; D perhaps matches TRBD1 (5 bases). Near its end, the DNA agrees better with TRBJ2-7, so the J call may be wrong. Germline CDR1 is GTSNPN and CDR2 is SVGIG (reference sequence). This CDR3 region has 13 residues. The CDR3 DNA sequence: TGTGCCTGGGGTGCAGGGTTAGGCTACGAGCAGTACTTC. Amino acid sequence: CAWGAGLGYEQYF.

Points on this clonotype: Without the conserved terminal phenylalanine or tryptophan, this CDR3 likely stems from a read error. The rearrangement uses TRBV5-1 and TRBJ1-2, with D possibly matching TRBD1 (5 bases). This CDR3 contains 15 residues. The germline V gene has CDR1 SGHRS and CDR2 YFSETQ. The ends were cut back, 4 bases at V and 2 bases at J, with 15 bases in the middle. The CDR3 coding sequence is TGCGCCAGCAGCCCTGACCCGGGACCAAACTATGGCTACACCATC. Residues: CASSPDPGPNYGYTI.

Turning to this clonotype: This could be a read error, since a much larger clone is one nucleotide away. This chain connects TRBV2 to TRBJ1-2; TRBD1 might be the D (6 bases). Germline values: CDR1 SNHLY, CDR2 FYNNEI. CDR3 length equals 12 residues. Written as DNA, the CDR3 is TGTACCAGTGGATTTCAGGGGTATGGCTACACCTTC. Protein sequence: CTSGFQGYGYTF.

This sequence joins TRBV4-1 and TRBJ2-7; D gene ambiguous. Germline CDR1 is MGHRA and CDR2 is YSYEKL. V lost 0 bases and J lost 0, with 6 bases in between. The length of the CDR3 is 14 residues. CDR3 sequence: CASSQEHTSYEQYF. CDR3 DNA: TGCGCCAGCAGCCAAGAGCACACCTCCTACGAGCAGTACTTC.

The chain is built from TRBV7-9 and TRBJ1-2; 7 positions agree with TRBD1. There are 16 residues in the CDR3. The germline V gene has CDR1 SEHNR and CDR2 FQNEAQ (reference sequence). V gave up 5 bases and J gave up 0 bases; unmatched junction bases: 9. The CDR3 DNA reads TGTGCCAGCAGCGATGTTTTTGGGACAGCTAACTATGGCTACACCTTC. Its protein is CASSDVFGTANYGYTF. Full variable domain (missing parts from reference TRBV7-9 and TRBJ1-2): DTGVSQNPRHKITKRGQNVTFRCDPISEHNRLYWYRQTLGQGPEFLTYFQNEAQLEKSRLLSDRFSAERPKGSFSTLEIQRTEQGDSAMYLCASSDVFGTANYGYTFGSGTRLTVV.

This chain uses TRBV11-2 with TRBJ1-4; D is perhaps TRBD1 (6 bases). CDR1 and CDR2 from the germline V gene are SGHAT and FQNNGV. This CDR3 comprises 15 residues. V lost 7 bases and J lost 4, with 16 bases in between. The CDR3 region is CASTGGHNVNEKLFF. The DNA for the CDR3 is TGTGCCAGCACCGGGGGCCACAATGTTAATGAAAAACTGTTTTTT.

This clonotype was observed a handful of times. The chain couples TRBV5-1 to TRBJ2-7; tentative D call: TRBD1 (6 bases). Germline V gene lookup returns CDR1 SGHRS and CDR2 YFSETQ. There are 17 residues in the CDR3. Trimming left V 4 bases short and J 1 base short, with 21 bases between. The CDR3 here is CASSGLIPQGGSYEQYF. Here the CDR3 DNA reads TGCGCCAGCAGCGGACTCATTCCGCAAGGGGGTTCCTACGAGCAGTACTTC.

This chain joins TRBV20-1 and TRBJ2-4, with 7 bases matching TRBD1. This CDR3 is 17 amino acids long. After removal of 3 bases from V and 0 bases from J, the junction contained 11 bases not matched to a gene. Germline CDR1 and CDR2: DFQATT and SNEGSKA (reference sequence). CDR3 nucleotide sequence: TGCAGTGCTAGTCTGCGACAGGGTCAGTTAGCCAAAAACATTCAGTACTTC. Translated, it gives CSASLRQGQLAKNIQYF.